In this sample, the clone carrying this T cell receptor beta chain turned up once. What it binds is unknown. These data belong to a study of CD8 T cells in Susac syndrome. Across the study: Sequenced Susac syndrome patients included five or six with clinically active disease and 8 or 9 in remission. Overall study findings and caveats: Susac syndrome CD4+ T cell repertoires showed no clonal expansion.

Sequencing targeted TCR beta in T cells from blood (CD8+ and CD4+). Germline CDR1 reads MNHEY; CDR2 reads SVGAGI. V was pared by 4 bases and J by 0 bases, with 8 bases of the junction left unmatched. There are 16 residues in the CDR3. RNA amounts of about 0.5 to 1 ug underwent reverse transcription with random hexamers. TCRdb called the immunoSEQ multiplex PCR reads again in MiXCR, with one record for every CDR3 protein. The table shows under 150,000 distinct CDR3 sequences, with 90% to 97% occurring only once. This chain links TRBV6-5 with TRBJ2-7; 8 bases match TRBD1. The clonotype comes from a human donor with Susac syndrome. The sequencing sample was made of CD4+ T cells from PBMCs. The CDR3 sequence is CASSSGQGSLSYEQYF. The CDR3 nucleotides read TGTGCCAGCAGTTCTGGACAGGGAAGCCTCTCCTACGAGCAGTACTTC.